A selection of T cell receptor beta chains follows, all from one sample in a study of shared clonotypes between healthy human individuals. Clones were sequenced by immunoSEQ multiplex PCR, and TCRdb holds only the in-frame ones, with some missing. The table records hundreds of thousands of clones, approximately 73% of them present only once. The sample was memory CD4+ T cells sorted from blood. The receptors here all came from a woman aged 25 to 45 in good health. Both conserved end residues are part of each CDR3. Fields, in order: D gene, V gene, J gene, clone size, CDR3 protein, CDR3 DNA. A D gene is named only where the DNA matches it firmly. For some rows the clone size is stated as once, few or many, or as a class when expanded; others skip it.

d_call: -; v_call: TRBV11-2; j_call: TRBJ1-5; clone_size: -; cdr3_aa: CASSSQGGQPQHF; cdr3_nt: TGTGCCAGCAGCTCCCAGGGAGGACAGCCCCAGCATTTT
d_call: TRBD2; v_call: TRBV5-1; j_call: TRBJ2-1; clone_size: -; cdr3_aa: CASSLDDRLAGANEQFF; cdr3_nt: TGCGCCAGCAGCTTGGATGATCGACTAGCGGGAGCGAATGAGCAGTTCTTC
d_call: TRBD2; v_call: TRBV7-2; j_call: TRBJ2-7; clone_size: -; cdr3_aa: CASSPRLAGGYEQYF; cdr3_nt: TGTGCCAGCAGCCCTCGTCTAGCGGGAGGTTACGAGCAGTACTTC
d_call: -; v_call: TRBV5-1; j_call: TRBJ2-3; clone_size: -; cdr3_aa: CASSLVGPHTDTQYF; cdr3_nt: TGCGCCAGCAGCTTGGTAGGACCACACACAGATACGCAGTATTTT
d_call: TRBD2; v_call: TRBV5-1; j_call: TRBJ2-7; clone_size: -; cdr3_aa: CASSNLAGAGDEQYF; cdr3_nt: TGCGCCAGCAGCAACCTAGCGGGAGCGGGGGACGAGCAGTACTTC
d_call: TRBD2; v_call: TRBV10-2; j_call: TRBJ2-7; clone_size: -; cdr3_aa: CASSERRSSGNHEQYF; cdr3_nt: TGCGCCAGCAGTGAACGTCGGTCTAGCGGGAATCACGAGCAGTACTTC
d_call: -; v_call: TRBV11-3; j_call: TRBJ2-3; clone_size: -; cdr3_aa: CASSSGLLGSDTQYF; cdr3_nt: TGTGCCAGCAGCTCCGGGTTACTGGGATCAGATACGCAGTATTTT
d_call: -; v_call: TRBV11-2; j_call: TRBJ1-2; clone_size: many; cdr3_aa: CASSAGDYGYTF; cdr3_nt: TGTGCCAGCAGCGCAGGTGATTATGGCTACACCTTC
d_call: TRBD1; v_call: TRBV6-5; j_call: TRBJ1-4; clone_size: -; cdr3_aa: CASSIGQANEKLFF; cdr3_nt: TGTGCCAGCAGTATCGGACAGGCGAATGAAAAACTGTTTTTT
d_call: TRBD2; v_call: TRBV5-6; j_call: TRBJ2-3; clone_size: -; cdr3_aa: CASRPTSGVTDTQYF; cdr3_nt: TGTGCCAGCAGACCTACTAGCGGGGTCACAGATACGCAGTATTTT
d_call: TRBD1; v_call: TRBV7-8; j_call: TRBJ2-3; clone_size: -; cdr3_aa: CASSSRTGSDTQYF; cdr3_nt: TGTGCCAGCAGCTCTAGGACAGGGTCAGATACGCAGTATTTT
d_call: -; v_call: TRBV5-1; j_call: TRBJ1-3; clone_size: few; cdr3_aa: CASSPDGGNTIYF; cdr3_nt: TGCGCCAGCAGCCCGGACGGAGGAAACACCATATATTTT
d_call: TRBD1; v_call: TRBV9; j_call: TRBJ2-7; clone_size: -; cdr3_aa: CASSGGQGVAEQYF; cdr3_nt: TGTGCCAGCAGCGGCGGACAGGGGGTTGCAGAGCAGTACTTC
d_call: -; v_call: TRBV15; j_call: TRBJ2-3; clone_size: many; cdr3_aa: CATSRAGSGVHTQYF; cdr3_nt: TGTGCCACCAGCAGAGCGGGGTCAGGGGTACATACGCAGTATTTT
d_call: TRBD2; v_call: TRBV2; j_call: TRBJ2-3; clone_size: -; cdr3_aa: CASSALGAGVITDTQYF; cdr3_nt: TGTGCCAGCAGTGCACTAGGGGCGGGAGTCATCACAGATACGCAGTATTTT
d_call: -; v_call: TRBV28; j_call: TRBJ1-3; clone_size: once; cdr3_aa: CASSSPGRVVGNTIYF; cdr3_nt: TGTGCCAGCAGTTCCCCCGGTAGAGTTGTGGGAAACACCATATATTTT
d_call: TRBD1; v_call: TRBV2; j_call: TRBJ2-7; clone_size: few; cdr3_aa: CASSVRGYEQYF; cdr3_nt: TGTGCCAGCAGTGTCAGGGGGTACGAGCAGTACTTC
d_call: TRBD1; v_call: TRBV11-2; j_call: TRBJ2-3; clone_size: many; cdr3_aa: CASSTRQGADTQYF; cdr3_nt: TGTGCCAGCAGCACCAGACAGGGGGCAGATACGCAGTATTTT
d_call: -; v_call: TRBV7-8; j_call: TRBJ2-7; clone_size: -; cdr3_aa: CASSLVQGSGGEQYF; cdr3_nt: TGTGCCAGCAGCTTGGTACAGGGATCTGGGGGCGAGCAGTACTTC
d_call: TRBD2; v_call: TRBV28; j_call: TRBJ2-1; clone_size: -; cdr3_aa: CASSPPHPGLAVGEQFF; cdr3_nt: TGTGCCAGCAGCCCCCCACACCCGGGACTAGCGGTCGGTGAGCAGTTCTTC
d_call: -; v_call: TRBV2; j_call: TRBJ1-6; clone_size: -; cdr3_aa: CASSRTNSPLHF; cdr3_nt: TGTGCCAGCAGCCGAACAAATTCACCCCTCCACTTT
d_call: -; v_call: TRBV27; j_call: TRBJ1-2; clone_size: few; cdr3_aa: CASSPPGLRYTF; cdr3_nt: TGTGCCAGCAGTCCCCCGGGACTGCGGTACACCTTC